The following is a T cell receptor (beta chain) sequence with its context. Its antigen specificity is not known. No clone much larger than this one lies a single base away; base qualities are absent. This specimen's time point label, per the study, means: newly diagnosed, previously untreated cHL patient sample. PBMCs from patients with newly diagnosed, previously untreated classical Hodgkin lymphoma were sequenced as a comparison group for the relapsed/refractory trial patients. Peripheral blood was collected in 8 mL Vacutainer Cell Preparation Tubes, from which PBMCs were isolated by centrifugation and then cryopreserved. Trimming at the junction amounts to 10 bases on V and 1 base on J, and the germline ends lie 17 bases apart. The germline V gene (reference sequence) provides CDR1 MNHNY and CDR2 SVGAGI. Spanning cysteine to phenylalanine, the CDR3 consists of 14 amino acids. Only the CDR3 region is kept as DNA, spanning 42 bases read in frame from base 1.

Genomic DNA was extracted with the Qiagen DNeasy kit from unsorted PBMCs and from negatively selected CD4+ and CD8+ fractions. TCR beta CDR3 regions were subjected to amplification by immunoSEQ multiplex PCR with primers that anneal to V and J segments. A synthetic immune receptor repertoire was used to minimize amplification bias, and remaining bias was computationally removed after sequencing. The source study handled its data this way. Custom Python scripts were used to quantify repertoire diversity as the Shannon entropy index. Unsorted, CD4+ and CD8+ repertoires were examined separately, except in combined analyses, for which CD4+ and CD8+ sequences were merged in silico. TCRdb stores this immuneACCESS table with in-frame sequences only. Part of the clones is absent; in the studies checked, under half of the shortfall reflects unresolved V genes, and no reason is known for the rest. The V and J calls and clone size come from that table; D and trimming were worked out from the DNA. This sample is represented by some 70,000 clones; over 90% of them were singletons. 2% to 3% of the sample is held by the ten biggest clonotypes.

This specimen comes from a study of PD-1 blockade in classical Hodgkin lymphoma (dated by TCRdb to about 2020). About the full investigation: A peripheral blood immune signature of response to PD-1 blockade in classical Hodgkin lymphoma was defined using TCR beta sequencing and CyTOF.

The full study reports these points: Baseline TCR diversity was reported to be lower in newly diagnosed patients than in healthy donors and to be lower still in relapsed/refractory patients. Only a single clinical trial cohort was studied, and what caused the repertoire differences, possibly disease activity or prior therapy, remained undefined.

The chain employs TRBV6-6 and TRBJ2-7; no D gene is confidently identified. The sequence was collected from a human donor with classical Hodgkin lymphoma. The material sequenced was peripheral blood mononuclear cells (PBMCs). The bases are TGTGCCACCCAACGTGCCACTCAATCCTACGAGCAGTACTTC. Translated, this gives CATQRATQSYEQYF.